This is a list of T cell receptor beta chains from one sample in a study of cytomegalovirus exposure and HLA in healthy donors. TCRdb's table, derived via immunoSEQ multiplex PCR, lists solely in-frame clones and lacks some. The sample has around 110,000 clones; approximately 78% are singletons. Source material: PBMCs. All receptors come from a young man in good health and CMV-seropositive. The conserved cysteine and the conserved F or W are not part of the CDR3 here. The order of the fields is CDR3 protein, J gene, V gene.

ASSVGGASSYEQY,TRBJ2-7,TRBV6-1
ASSATGGRFNEQF,TRBJ2-1,TRBV10-1
ASSVDRAHLYEQF,TRBJ2-1,TRBV9
ASSQWGQGGEKLF,TRBJ1-4,TRBV4-1
ASSYSLRGQQYEQY,TRBJ2-7,TRBV7-6
ASSYRQGRGYT,TRBJ1-2,TRBV6-5
ASSPGQAYNEQF,TRBJ2-1,TRBV5-1
ASTLFSDTGELF,TRBJ2-2,TRBV6-6
ASSRQGINTGELF,TRBJ2-2,TRBV27
ASSRTGGNTIY,TRBJ1-3,TRBV27
ASSRRDRGEADTQY,TRBJ2-3,TRBV19
ASSIDRWSSYEQY,TRBJ2-7,TRBV5-4
ASSSPGLLHAF,TRBJ1-1,TRBV5-1
AWSVGGTGTETQY,TRBJ2-5,TRBV30
SVERNQGGSYEQY,.,TRBV29-1
ASSEVGVGANEKLF,TRBJ1-4,TRBV9
ASSPPGGGQETQY,TRBJ2-5,TRBV5-4
ASRKTGGNEQY,TRBJ2-7,TRBV5-1
ASNPDSNSPLH,TRBJ1-6,TRBV28
ASSFSRDRGTDTQY,TRBJ2-3,TRBV5-4
AWSLDRVWGGYT,TRBJ1-2,TRBV30
ASSFFSANTGELF,TRBJ2-2,TRBV28
ASRQGPEAF,TRBJ1-1,TRBV6-5
ASRPDREQETQY,TRBJ2-5,TRBV28
ASSLGVTGQASDTQY,TRBJ2-3,TRBV7-2
ASITWTGSGAEAF,TRBJ1-1,TRBV6-6
SVEEGQGYTEAF,TRBJ1-1,TRBV29-1
ASSAWGQPQETQY,TRBJ2-5,TRBV9
ASKLAGEETQY,TRBJ2-5,TRBV5-1
ASSLDRGNQPQH,TRBJ1-5,TRBV4-1
ASSLDPSGANNEQF,TRBJ2-1,TRBV11-3
ASSPDRLFGTGGYGYT,TRBJ1-2,TRBV5-6
ASSREINYGYT,TRBJ1-2,TRBV18
ASSGRPTLRQGAQY,TRBJ2-4,TRBV5-1
ASSLGSSGHETQY,TRBJ2-5,TRBV7-7
AWRQGATKNIQY,TRBJ2-4,TRBV30
VRSLGRGPKLF,TRBJ1-4,TRBV7-5
ASSFQGITHNYGYT,TRBJ1-2,TRBV13
ASNRFGGSRAAWEQY,TRBJ2-7,TRBV28
ASSHPGTGEKYNSPLH,TRBJ1-6,TRBV23-1